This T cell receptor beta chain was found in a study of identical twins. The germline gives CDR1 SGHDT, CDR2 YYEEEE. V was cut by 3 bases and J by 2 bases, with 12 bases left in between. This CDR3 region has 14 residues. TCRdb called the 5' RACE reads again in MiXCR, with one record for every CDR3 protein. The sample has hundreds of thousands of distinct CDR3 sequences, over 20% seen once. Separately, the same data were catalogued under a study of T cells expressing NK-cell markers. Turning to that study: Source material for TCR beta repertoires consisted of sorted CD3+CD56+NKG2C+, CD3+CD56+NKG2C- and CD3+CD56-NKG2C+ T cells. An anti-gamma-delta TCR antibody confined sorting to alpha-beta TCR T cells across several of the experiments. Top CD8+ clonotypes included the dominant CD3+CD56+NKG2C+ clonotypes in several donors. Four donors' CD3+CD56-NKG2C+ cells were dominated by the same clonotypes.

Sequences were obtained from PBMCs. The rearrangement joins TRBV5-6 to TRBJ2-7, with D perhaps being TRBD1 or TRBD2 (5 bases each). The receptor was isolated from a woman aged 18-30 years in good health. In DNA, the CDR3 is TGTGCCAGCAGCTGGGGCAGGGAGACCTACGAGCAGTACTTC. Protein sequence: CASSWGRETYEQYF.